The 21 T cell receptor beta chains presented below share a single source sample, sequenced in a study of shared T cell receptors in the human thymus (dated by TCRdb to the early 2020s). Library prep was done by the immunoSEQ multiplex PCR assay. Entries here come from immuneACCESS through TCRdb and include only in-frame sequences with V and J called. Some clones fail to appear in such tables; in the studies checked, an unresolved V gene covers under half of the shortfall, and the cause of the remainder is unknown. This sample comprises approximately 400,000 clones, approximately 95% of them detected only once. The ten most abundant clones make up 0.015% to 0.025% of the sample. Sequencing was done on a sample of thymocytes. The receptor source for this set is a human donor.

The chain links TRBV29-1 to TRBJ2-7; 8 positions match TRBD1. Germline V CDR1 and CDR2: SQVTM, ANQGSEA. The CDR3 consists of 13 residues. The V segment lost 4 bases and the J segment 3 bases; nucleotides outside the gene matches: 5. As DNA, the CDR3 is TGCAGCGTTGGCCCCGGACAGGGCTACGAGCAGTACTTC. Its protein is CSVGPGQGYEQYF.

The chain combines TRBV6-1 with TRBJ1-2; D remains unclear. With 2 bases removed from V and 4 bases from J, the gap between germline ends came to 8 bases. The CDR3 loop spans 13 amino acids. Germline CDR1 reads MNHNS; CDR2 reads SASEGT. CDR3 sequence: CASSERNTYGYTF. The CDR3 region has the DNA TGTGCCAGCAGTGAAAGGAACACCTATGGCTACACCTTC.

This chain connects TRBV25-1 to TRBJ1-1; no clear D gene. The V end lost 2 bases, the J end lost 1 base, and 11 bases lay between the germline ends. CDR3 length: 15 amino acids. Germline CDR1 is MGHDK and CDR2 is SYGVNS. DNA of the CDR3: TGTGCCAGCAGTGAAACCCCTGGCACGAACACTGAAGCTTTCTTT. Its translation: CASSETPGTNTEAFF. Together with reference TRBV25-1 and TRBJ1-1, the CDR3 gives the full variable domain: EADIYQTPRYLVIGTGKKITLECSQTMGHDKMYWYQQDPGMELHLIHYSYGVNSTEKGDLSSESTVSRIRTEHFPLTLESARPSHTSQYLCASSETPGTNTEAFFGQGTRLTVV.

This clone was seen just once. The CDR3 nucleotides are TGTGCCAGCAGCCCCGAGGGAGGTTATGGCTACACCTTC. It encodes CASSPEGGYGYTF. The chain has TRBV6-1 and TRBJ1-2; D unresolved. The CDR3 runs to 13 residues. V was trimmed by 6 bases and J by 5 bases, leaving 13 bases between them. The germline V gene encodes CDR1 MNHNS and CDR2 SASEGT.

V usage is TRBV4-1 and J usage is TRBJ2-5; 10 nucleotides agree with TRBD2. The germline V gene encodes CDR1 MGHRA and CDR2 YSYEKL. Trimming at V came to 1 base and at J to 2 bases, leaving 4 bases not matched to a gene. The CDR3 consists of 16 residues. The CDR3 sequence is CASSQGGTSDQETQYF. In nucleotides, the CDR3 is TGCGCCAGCAGCCAAGGGGGGACTAGCGATCAAGAGACCCAGTACTTC.

The genes are TRBV4-1 and TRBJ2-1; TRBD1 or TRBD2 may be the D gene (5 bases each). The CDR3 covers 16 residues. CDR1 and CDR2 from the germline V gene are MGHRA and YSYEKL. The V end was cut by 4 bases, the J end by 0 bases, with 13 bases between. The CDR3 DNA reads TGCGCCAGCAGCCCGGGCCCGGGGCACTCCTACAATGAGCAGTTCTTC. Its translation: CASSPGPGHSYNEQFF.

V gene TRBV5-1 combines with J gene TRBJ2-7, with 9 positions matching TRBD1. The CDR3 is made up of 15 amino acids. Per the germline V gene, CDR1 is SGHRS and CDR2 is YFSETQ. Unmatched junction bases numbered 14, after V lost 6 bases and J lost 7 bases. The CDR3 sequence is CASTARDRDLREQYF. The CDR3 DNA follows: TGCGCCAGCACTGCCCGGGACAGGGATTTGAGGGAGCAGTACTTC.

The chain has TRBV27 and TRBJ2-7, with TRBD1 as a possible D gene (6 bases). CDR1 and CDR2 (germline): MNHEY, SMNVEV (reference sequence). V dropped 7 bases and J dropped 0 bases, with 13 bases sitting between them. The CDR3 extends over 14 amino acids. CDR3 bases: TGTGCCAGCAAGACAGGCCTGAGCTCCTACGAGCAGTACTTC. Encoded protein: CASKTGLSSYEQYF.

The rearrangement links TRBV5-1 to TRBJ1-5, with 9 bases identical to TRBD1. This CDR3 contains 16 residues. Germline CDR1 is SGHRS and CDR2 is YFSETQ. The J segment lost 3 bases and the V segment lost 4 bases, leaving 8 bases of the junction unmatched. CDR3 coding DNA: TGCGCCAGCAGCCCAGGGACAGGGACTGCCAATCAGCCCCAGCATTTT. This codes for CASSPGTGTANQPQHF.

The V gene is TRBV19, the J gene TRBJ1-5, with unresolved D. The CDR3 runs to 16 residues. V gave up 3 bases and J gave up 2 bases, with 14 bases separating them. In germline, CDR1 is LNHDA, CDR2 SQIVND (reference sequence). CDR3 in amino acids: CASSIEGGLGNQPQHF. DNA for the CDR3: TGTGCCAGTAGTATCGAAGGTGGGTTAGGCAATCAGCCCCAGCATTTT.

This chain uses TRBV4-3 with TRBJ1-1; perhaps TRBD1 as D (6 bases). There are 17 residues in the CDR3. Germline loops: CDR1 LGHNA, CDR2 YSLEER. The V end was cut by 0 bases, the J end by 4 bases, with 18 bases between. The CDR3 bases are TGCGCCAGCAGCCAAGACGCCCCACAGGGTGTGGGCACTGAAGCTTTCTTT. Protein product: CASSQDAPQGVGTEAFF.

J is TRBJ2-7 and V is TRBV28; 11 bases are a match to TRBD2. Germline CDR1 reads MDHEN; CDR2 reads SYDVKM. With V trimmed by 3 bases and J by 5 bases, 15 bases remained unmatched. The CDR3 sequence is 18 residues long. CDR3 sequence reads: CASSFSGRLAGPHHEQYF. The CDR3 DNA follows: TGTGCCAGCAGTTTCTCGGGGAGACTAGCGGGACCCCACCACGAGCAGTACTTC.

The V call is TRBV4-1, the J call TRBJ2-2; D could derive from TRBD1 or TRBD2 (5 bases each). The CDR3 has 20 amino acids. Germline CDR1 and CDR2: MGHRA and YSYEKL. The ends were cut back, 0 bases at V and 3 bases at J, with 23 bases in the middle. CDR3 loop: CASSQDSAQVGESHTGELFF. CDR3 nucleotides: TGCGCCAGCAGCCAAGATTCTGCCCAGGTGGGGGAGAGCCACACCGGGGAGCTGTTTTTT.

This chain links TRBV14 with TRBJ2-1, with 7 bases aligning to TRBD2. Germline V gene data show CDR1 as SGHDN and CDR2 as FVKESK. Trimming took 4 bases from V and 9 from J; bases not matched to a gene: 9. The CDR3 totals 14 residues. CDR3 nucleotide sequence: TGTGCCAGCAGCCCTCGGACTAGATTGCGTGAGCAGTTCTTC. It encodes CASSPRTRLREQFF.

This clone showed up just once. This chain uses TRBV29-1 with TRBJ2-7; D might be TRBD1 (6 bases). V shed 6 bases and J shed 3 bases, with 15 bases lying between them. In germline, CDR1 is SQVTM, CDR2 ANQGSEA. The CDR3 runs 13 residues. CDR3: CSVAAGAGYEQYF. Here the CDR3 DNA reads TGCAGCGTCGCCGCAGGGGCGGGCTACGAGCAGTACTTC.

The chain links TRBV27 to TRBJ2-1; 14 bases match TRBD2. Germline V lookup: CDR1 MNHEY, CDR2 SMNVEV (reference sequence). The CDR3 sequence is 15 residues long. J was trimmed by 9 bases and V by 3 bases; bases with no gene match: 4. The CDR3 loop is CASSLGLAGVGEQFF. CDR3 in DNA: TGTGCCAGCAGTTTGGGACTAGCGGGAGTTGGTGAGCAGTTCTTC.

This chain joins TRBV14 and TRBJ1-1; D is possibly TRBD1 (5 bases). The CDR3 runs to 12 residues. V lost 4 bases to trimming and J lost 5 bases, with 8 bases between them. CDR1 and CDR2 (germline): SGHDN, FVKESK. The CDR3: CASSLEGTEAFF. CDR3 nucleotides: TGTGCCAGCAGCCTGGAGGGGACTGAAGCTTTCTTT.

The chain joins TRBV7-8 to TRBJ2-1; D uncertain. The germline V gene has CDR1 SGHVS and CDR2 FQNEAQ. The CDR3 spans 15 residues. V shed 8 bases and J shed 0 bases, with 14 bases lying between them. The CDR3 DNA is TGTGCCAGCCAGGCTGGGGTGAGCTCCTACAATGAGCAGTTCTTC. Encoded protein: CASQAGVSSYNEQFF.

The chain carries TRBV29-1 and TRBJ2-7; a weak D match, TRBD1 (6 bases). This CDR3 contains 13 residues. The V end was cut by 4 bases, the J end by 4 bases, with 14 bases between. Germline V gene sequence: CDR1 SQVTM, CDR2 ANQGSEA. CDR3 sequence (DNA): TGCAGCGTTGTAGAACCAAGGGGGTACGAGCAGTACTTC. As protein: CSVVEPRGYEQYF.

For the CDR3, the DNA is TGTGCCTGGAGTGCATTCGGGACAGCCGATTCACCCCTCCACTTT. It translates to CAWSAFGTADSPLHF. The V call is TRBV30, the J call TRBJ1-6; 7 nucleotides agree with TRBD1. The CDR3 loop spans 15 amino acids. After removal of 1 base from V and 8 bases from J, the junction contained 8 bases not matched to a gene. The V gene's germline CDR1 is GTSNPN and CDR2 SVGIG (reference sequence).

V and J are TRBV6-1 and TRBJ2-4; D remains unclear. Germline CDR1 MNHNS, CDR2 SASEGT. This CDR3 has 12 residues. Deletions cut 1 base from V and 6 bases from J, with 4 bases between. The CDR3 sequence is CASSEGGNIQYF. CDR3 coding DNA: TGTGCCAGCAGTGAAGGGGGAAACATTCAGTACTTC.